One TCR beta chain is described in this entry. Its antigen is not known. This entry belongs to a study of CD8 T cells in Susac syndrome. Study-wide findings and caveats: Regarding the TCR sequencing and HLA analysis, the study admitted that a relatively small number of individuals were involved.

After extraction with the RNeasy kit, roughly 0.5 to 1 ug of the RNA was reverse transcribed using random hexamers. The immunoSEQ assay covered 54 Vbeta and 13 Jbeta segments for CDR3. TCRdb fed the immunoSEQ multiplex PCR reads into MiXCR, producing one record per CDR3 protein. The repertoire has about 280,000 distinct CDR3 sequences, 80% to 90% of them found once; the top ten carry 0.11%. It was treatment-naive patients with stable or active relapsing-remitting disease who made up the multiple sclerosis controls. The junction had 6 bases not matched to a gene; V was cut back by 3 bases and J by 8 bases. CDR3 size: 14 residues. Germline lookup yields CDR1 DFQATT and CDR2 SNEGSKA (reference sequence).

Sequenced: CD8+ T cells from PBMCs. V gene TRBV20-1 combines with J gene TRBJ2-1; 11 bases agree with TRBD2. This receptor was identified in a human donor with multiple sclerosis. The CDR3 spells CSASLTSGKYEQFF. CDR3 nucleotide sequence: TGCAGTGCTAGCTTGACTAGCGGGAAGTATGAGCAGTTCTTC.